This section outlines one T cell receptor beta chain sequence together with its context. What it binds is not known. This entry is derived from a study of OX40 agonist ivuxolimab in advanced cancers. Study background: Melanoma, hepatocellular carcinoma, head and neck or renal cell cancer occurred in dose-escalation patients. General study results and limits: The study observed clonal expansion of CD4+ and CD8+ blood T cells by week 6 at 0.1 to 3.0 mg/kg.

Assay: immunoSEQ multiplex PCR; the TCRdb copy retains only in-frame clones and omits some. The sample includes around 29,000 clones, approximately 80% of them seen just once. Patients were ineligible given autoimmune disease history or systemic immunosuppression. Blood got drawn at baseline, again on cycle 4 day 1, and then on cycle 7 day 1. The CDR3 has 17 residues. Germline lookup yields CDR1 SGDLS and CDR2 YYNGEE. Trimming removed 3 bases from V and 4 bases from J; junction bases left unmatched: 16. The clonotype originates from an adult with an advanced solid tumor such as melanoma, head and neck, liver or kidney cancer. The source was CD4+ or CD8+ T cells sorted from blood, collected in a trial of the OX40 agonist ivuxolimab. The chain employs TRBV9 and TRBJ2-7, with TRBD1 identical over 7 bases. Here the CDR3 DNA reads TGTGCCAGCAGCGCGCAAGAGGGGGCCGGTGGGTCGTACGAGCAGTACTTC. Protein sequence: CASSAQEGAGGSYEQYF.